These T cell receptor beta chains were read from a single sample in a study of CD8 T cells in ankylosing spondylitis. TCRdb itself ran the 5' RACE reads through MiXCR, one entry per CDR3 protein. The sample has hundreds of thousands of distinct CDR3 sequences, about 24% seen once. Input material: blood, either unsorted or a sorted T cell fraction (not recorded which). These receptors all come from a male donor with ankylosing spondylitis. The CDR3 runs from the conserved cysteine through the conserved F or W. Each record gives: J gene, D gene, V gene, clone size, CDR3 length, CDR3 DNA, CDR3 protein. A D gene is named only where the DNA matches it firmly. A row's size may be missing; if present it is once, few, many or a size class.

j_gene: TRBJ2-2; d_gene: NA; v_gene: TRBV12-3/TRBV12-4; abundance: NA; len: 16; CDR3nt: TGTGCCAGCAGTTTAAGGGTAGGCCAGAACACCGGGGAGCTGTTTTTT; CDR3aa: CASSLRVGQNTGELFF
j_gene: TRBJ2-3; d_gene: NA; v_gene: TRBV2; abundance: NA; len: 13; CDR3nt: TGTGCCAGCACAAGGGGCGAAACAGATACGCAGTATTTT; CDR3aa: CASTRGETDTQYF
j_gene: TRBJ2-3; d_gene: TRBD2; v_gene: TRBV10-3; abundance: NA; len: 15; CDR3nt: TGTGCCATCACCAAGGGACTAGCGGCGGAGAATACGCAGTATTTT; CDR3aa: CAITKGLAAENTQYF
j_gene: TRBJ1-5; d_gene: NA; v_gene: TRBV6-1; abundance: NA; len: 14; CDR3nt: TGTGCCAGCAGTAGTACCGAATCCAACCAGCCCCAGCATTTT; CDR3aa: CASSSTESNQPQHF
j_gene: TRBJ2-3; d_gene: TRBD2; v_gene: TRBV7-2; abundance: NA; len: 13; CDR3nt: TGTGCCAGCAGCTTTAGCGGGAGGGATACGCAGTATTTT; CDR3aa: CASSFSGRDTQYF
j_gene: TRBJ1-1; d_gene: TRBD1; v_gene: TRBV20-1; abundance: NA; len: 15; CDR3nt: TGCAGTGCTAGTCCAGGACAGGGGGCAAGTACTGAAGCTTTCTTT; CDR3aa: CSASPGQGASTEAFF
j_gene: TRBJ1-1; d_gene: NA; v_gene: TRBV20-1; abundance: NA; len: 14; CDR3nt: TGCAGTGCCCTGGGGGGACTCCAGAACACTGAAGCTTTCTTT; CDR3aa: CSALGGLQNTEAFF
j_gene: TRBJ1-1; d_gene: NA; v_gene: TRBV4-2; abundance: few; len: 15; CDR3nt: TGTGCCAGCAGCCTTGTTCGGGGGTCGAACACTGAAGCTTTCTTT; CDR3aa: CASSLVRGSNTEAFF
j_gene: TRBJ1-1; d_gene: NA; v_gene: TRBV30; abundance: NA; len: 13; CDR3nt: TGTGCCTGGGCTCAGACTTACAACACTGAAGCTTTCTTT; CDR3aa: CAWAQTYNTEAFF
j_gene: TRBJ1-2; d_gene: TRBD1; v_gene: TRBV27; abundance: NA; len: 18; CDR3nt: TGTGCCAGCAGCCGACAACGTTCAGGGGGCCCAATTAACTATGGCTACACCTTC; CDR3aa: CASSRQRSGGPINYGYTF